The 17 T cell receptor beta chains below come from one sample, sequenced in a study of radiation and T cells in renal cell carcinoma. Profiling relied on immunoSEQ multiplex PCR, and the TCRdb table lists in-frame clones only, not all of them. The data hold some 150,000 clones, with roughly 90% observed a single time. Time point specified: blood 2 weeks post-SBRT. Treatment indicated: 15 Gy SBRT to primary tumor, nephrectomy 4 weeks later. The sample consisted of blood, taken from a patient whose treatment included radiotherapy and nephrectomy. These receptors originate from a woman aged 50 to 60 with renal cell carcinoma.

V is TRBV7-9 and J is TRBJ1-3; D may be TRBD1 (6 bases). V was shortened by 1 base and J by 8 bases, with 18 bases between the two germline ends. Per the germline V gene, CDR1 is SEHNR and CDR2 is FQNEAQ (reference sequence). CDR3 length: 16 residues. CDR3 region: CASSLESPGVIDTIYF. CDR3 nucleotides: TGTGCCAGCAGCTTAGAATCCCCAGGGGTAATAGACACCATATATTTT.

The table lists this clone with a few counts. The V call is TRBV15, the J call TRBJ1-5; D call uncertain. With 0 bases removed from V and 7 bases from J, the gap between germline ends came to 13 bases. The CDR3 has 15 residues. Per germline, CDR1 LNHNV and CDR2 YYDKDF (reference sequence). CDR3 sequence reads: CATSRDPQVKQPQHF. CDR3 nucleotides: TGTGCCACCAGCAGAGATCCCCAAGTGAAACAGCCCCAGCATTTT.

This clone was detected a few times. The rearrangement links TRBV19 to TRBJ1-6; D is undetermined. Germline CDR1 and CDR2: LNHDA and SQIVND (reference sequence). V lost 3 bases and J lost 5, with 11 bases in between. CDR3 length equals 15 residues. Here the CDR3 DNA reads TGTGCCAGTAGTATTCTAGACATCGATAATTCACCCCTCCACTTT. This encodes CASSILDIDNSPLHF.

The gene calls are TRBV11-2 and TRBJ2-5; TRBD2 aligns across 16 bases. V lost 5 bases to trimming and J lost 5 bases; unmatched junction nucleotides: 8. The CDR3 covers 17 residues. The germline V gene has CDR1 SGHAT and CDR2 FQNNGV. The CDR3 region is CASSLGTSGGAGETQYF. Here the CDR3 DNA reads TGTGCCAGCAGCCTAGGGACTAGCGGGGGGGCCGGGGAGACCCAGTACTTC.

The chain carries TRBV6-1 and TRBJ1-2; D uncertain. The V gene lost 2 bases and the J gene lost 4 bases, with 11 bases spanning the gap. This CDR3 has 14 residues. Germline CDR1 is MNHNS and CDR2 is SASEGT. The CDR3 spells CASSEQFPPYGYTF. The CDR3 coding sequence is TGTGCCAGCAGTGAACAATTCCCGCCCTATGGCTACACCTTC.

In DNA, the CDR3 is TGTGCCAGCACGCCGAGACCCGACGAGCAGTACTTC. Protein sequence: CASTPRPDEQYF. The chain employs TRBV6-1 and TRBJ2-7; D not certain. The CDR3 sequence is 12 residues long. Germline V lookup: CDR1 MNHNS, CDR2 SASEGT. V was pared by 7 bases and J by 5 bases, with 12 bases between.

This clone came up once. V gene TRBV6-6 combines with J gene TRBJ2-7, with 8 positions matching TRBD1. V was clipped by 2 bases and J by 4 bases; unmatched bases: 7. The CDR3 loop spans 15 amino acids. Looked up from germline, CDR1 is MNHNY and CDR2 is SVGAGI (reference sequence). Written as DNA, the CDR3 is TGTGCCAGCAGTTACAGAACAGGGGGTACTTACGAGCAGTACTTC. Residues: CASSYRTGGTYEQYF.

This sequence joins TRBV6-1 and TRBJ2-2; D not resolved. Germline assignment: CDR1 MNHNS and CDR2 SASEGT. Trimming stripped 6 bases from V and 2 bases from J, with 7 bases between. The CDR3 runs 13 residues. CDR3 sequence: CASRPSNTGELFF. For the CDR3, the DNA is TGTGCCAGCAGACCTAGTAACACCGGGGAGCTGTTTTTT.

CDR3 sequence (DNA): TGTGCCAGCAGCACAAAGACGGAAGCACACAATGAGCAGTTCTTC. It yields the protein CASSTKTEAHNEQFF. This sequence joins TRBV5-4 and TRBJ2-1; no definite D call. Trimming took off 4 bases at V and 5 bases at J, with 16 bases between the two ends. The CDR3 sequence is 15 residues long. The germline gives CDR1 SGHNT, CDR2 YYREEE (reference sequence).

This clone has only one observation. This chain connects TRBV5-6 to TRBJ2-7; possibly TRBD2 for D (5 bases). CDR1 is SGHDT, CDR2 YYEEEE, per germline. Trimming removed 0 bases at V and 0 bases at J, with 10 bases between. The CDR3 loop spans 15 amino acids. CDR3 coding DNA: TGTGCCAGCAGCTTGGGAGGGCCGAACTCCTACGAGCAGTACTTC. Protein sequence: CASSLGGPNSYEQYF.

The sample holds one count of this clone. The chain couples TRBV5-1 to TRBJ1-1; D unresolved. The CDR3 contains 13 residues. CDR1 and CDR2 (germline): SGHRS, YFSETQ. The ends were cut back, 1 base at V and 1 base at J, with 5 bases in the middle. DNA for the CDR3: TGCGCCAGCAGCTTGACTCCGAACACTGAAGCTTTCTTT. As protein: CASSLTPNTEAFF.

The CDR3 DNA follows: TGTGCCAGCAGCTCAAACCTAGCGGGGGTTTACAATGAGCAGTTCTTC. This translates into CASSSNLAGVYNEQFF. V is TRBV7-9 and J is TRBJ2-1; TRBD2 aligns across 10 bases. V gave up 4 bases and J gave up 4 bases; unmatched junction bases: 7. Per germline, CDR1 SEHNR and CDR2 FQNEAQ (reference sequence). The CDR3 is 16 residues long.

As for this clone: Other DNA sequences of this sample code for an identical CDR3. This rearrangement joins TRBV29-1 to TRBJ2-3; a weak D match, TRBD1 (6 bases). Germline values: CDR1 SQVTM, CDR2 ANQGSEA. V shed 6 bases and J shed 4 bases, with 20 bases lying between them. This CDR3 spans 15 amino acids. The CDR3 loop is CSVPDPGQGADTQYF. The CDR3, as DNA: TGCAGCGTCCCTGATCCGGGACAAGGTGCAGATACGCAGTATTTT.

V is TRBV11-1 and J is TRBJ2-7; D possibly corresponds to TRBD2 (5 bases). V lost 5 bases and J 1 base, leaving 15 bases between the germline ends. Germline lookup yields CDR1 SGHAT and CDR2 FQDESV (reference sequence). This CDR3 has 15 amino acids. CDR3 sequence (DNA): TGTGCCAGCAGCCCAACCGCAGCGGAGTCCTACGAGCAGTACTTC. The encoded protein is CASSPTAAESYEQYF.

This chain joins TRBV2 and TRBJ1-5; no clear D. V dropped 7 bases and J dropped 4 bases, with 17 bases sitting between them. CDR1 and CDR2 from the germline V gene are SNHLY and FYNNEI. This CDR3 region has 15 residues. This CDR3 reads CASKEERVANQPQHF. The CDR3 DNA follows: TGTGCCAGCAAAGAAGAACGAGTGGCAAATCAGCCCCAGCATTTT. Using reference TRBV2 and TRBJ1-5 for the parts outside the CDR3, the full variable domain is EPEVTQTPSHQVTQMGQEVILRCVPISNHLYFYWYRQILGQKVEFLVSFYNNEISEKSEIFDDQFSVERPDGSNFTLKIRSTKLEDSAMYFCASKEERVANQPQHFGDGTRLSIL.

The chain joins TRBV5-6 to TRBJ1-2, with D possibly matching TRBD1 (5 bases). The V end was cut by 6 bases, the J end by 7 bases, with 19 bases between. CDR1 and CDR2 (germline): SGHDT, YYEEEE. This CDR3 contains 14 residues. In DNA form, the CDR3 reads TGTGCCAGCACCCCATGGGCAGGGATGGCTGGCTACACCTTC. Translating it yields CASTPWAGMAGYTF.

V is TRBV5-4 and J is TRBJ1-3; D is uncertain. The CDR3 has 13 amino acids. With 0 bases removed from V and 10 bases from J, the gap between germline ends came to 11 bases. Per germline, CDR1 SGHNT and CDR2 YYREEE (reference sequence). CDR3 in DNA: TGTGCCAGCAGCTTGGGCACCGAAACAACCATATATTTT. As protein: CASSLGTETTIYF.